This T cell receptor (beta chain) was profiled in a study of metastatic and nonmetastatic thyroid tumors. Germline CDR1 LGHNA, CDR2 YNFKEQ. The CDR3 runs to 16 residues. V was cut by 4 bases and J by 5 bases, with 21 bases left in between. Using MiXCR, TCRdb re-called clones from the PCR reads. The table has around 53,000 clones, about 20% seen once. Each patient came to thyroid surgery without any prior treatment (of any kind). This TCR derives from a female donor with papillary thyroid cancer or a benign thyroid nodule (not recorded which). Some clones in this sample may be carry-over from other donors' samples. The V and J genes are TRBV4-2 and TRBJ2-7; possibly TRBD1 for D (5 bases). Sequenced material: blood. CDR3 DNA sequence: TGTGCCAGCAGCCCTAGGGGTGGCAGGAACACCCACGAGCAGTACTTC. This translates into CASSPRGGRNTHEQYF.